Shown below are 27 T cell receptor beta chains from a single sample sequenced in a study of molecular identifiers for immune sequencing clone quantification. A single record per CDR3 protein comes from TCRdb applying MiXCR to the PCR reads. The table has about 640,000 distinct CDR3 sequences, about 20% seen once. Sequenced input: naive CD8+ T cells from blood, with Jurkat cell RNA spiked in. Sample subset: FACS-sorted CD8+CD4-CCR7+CD45RA+ naive T cells. These receptor sequences come from a human donor in good health. Some libraries in this study had Jurkat cell RNA spiked in.

The V gene is TRBV3-1, the J gene TRBJ1-3; 8 nucleotides agree with TRBD1. CDR1 and CDR2 from the germline V gene are LGHDT and YNNKEL (reference sequence). The CDR3 loop spans 14 amino acids. V lost 4 bases to trimming and J lost 3 bases; unmatched junction nucleotides: 2. The CDR3 region has the DNA TGTGCCAGCAGCCCAGGGGGCGTTGGAAACACCATATATTTT. This gives the protein CASSPGGVGNTIYF.

This clonotype was recorded a few times. An end of the junction does not agree with germline; a read error may underlie this. V is TRBV7-6 and J is TRBJ2-4; D may be TRBD2 (5 bases). The CDR3 has 16 amino acids. Germline V CDR1 and CDR2: SGHVS, FNYEAQ. CDR3 in DNA: TGTGCCGGCAGCTTAGCGATACTCCTAGCCAAAAACATTCAGTACTTC. This codes for CAGSLAILLAKNIQYF.

This clonotype showed up many times. This chain connects TRBV7-2 to TRBJ1-6, with 8 bases matching TRBD1. J gave up 11 bases and V 1 base, and 4 bases lay outside the gene matches. The germline gives CDR1 SGHTA, CDR2 FQGNSA. This CDR3 region has 14 residues. This CDR3 reads CASSLGTGNPPLHF. In DNA, the CDR3 is TGTGCCAGCAGCTTAGGGACAGGGAATCCACCCCTCCACTTT. Filled out from reference TRBV7-2 and TRBJ1-6, the complete variable domain reads GAGVSQSPSNKVTEKGKDVELRCDPISGHTALYWYRQSLGQGLEFLIYFQGNSAPDKSGLPSDRFSAERTGGSVSTLTIQRTQQEDSAVYLCASSLGTGNPPLHFGNGTRLTVT.

This clonotype has a count of ten or more. The chain couples TRBV4-3 to TRBJ2-7; 8 bases map to TRBD2. CDR1 LGHNA and CDR2 YSLEER come from the germline V gene. The CDR3 is 15 residues long. V was pared by 3 bases and J by 3 bases, with 7 bases of the junction left unmatched. The CDR3 DNA sequence: TGCGCCAGCAGCCAGATAGCGGGGAAATACTACGAGCAGTACTTC. Translating gives CASSQIAGKYYEQYF.

This clonotype was picked up a small number of times. The chain has TRBV7-6 and TRBJ2-2; D is possibly TRBD1 or TRBD2 (6 bases each). From germline, CDR1 is SGHVS and CDR2 FNYEAQ. This CDR3 is built from 14 residues. Trimming took 3 bases from V and 7 from J, leaving 12 bases between them. The CDR3 DNA sequence: TGTGCCAGCAGCTTGTCGGGGGCCGGCGGGGAGCTGTTTTTT. Its translation is CASSLSGAGGELFF.

This clonotype appeared many times. This chain connects TRBV27 to TRBJ1-1, with a possible D match to TRBD1 (5 bases). V shed 2 bases and J shed 7 bases, with 23 bases lying between them. The length of the CDR3 is 17 residues. CDR1 MNHEY and CDR2 SMNVEV come from the germline V gene (reference sequence). CDR3 coding DNA: TGTGCCAGCAGTTTACTCTCGGACACCAGAAGAGAGAATGAAGCTTTCTTT. It is translated as CASSLLSDTRRENEAFF.

A note on this clonotype: A much larger clone lies one base from this, so it may be a read error. The conserved final phenylalanine or tryptophan is absent from the CDR3, which likely points to a read error. Written as DNA, the CDR3 is TGCGCCAGCAGCCAAGAAGTGTCCTACGAGCAGTACCTC. Protein product: CASSQEVSYEQYL. The rearrangement links TRBV4-3 to TRBJ2-7; the D is unclear. CDR1 is LGHNA and CDR2 is YSLEER in the germline V gene. Trimming stripped 0 bases from V and 1 base from J, with 4 bases between. The CDR3 spans 13 residues.

This clonotype was detected a few times. The chain has TRBV6-1 and TRBJ1-5; possible D gene TRBD1, 5 bases. Germline V CDR1 and CDR2: MNHNS, SASEGT. Between the trimmed V and J ends, which lost 7 bases and 2 bases, there was a span of 15 bases. This CDR3 has 15 amino acids. The CDR3 DNA reads as TGTGCCAGCATGACGGACGGACACGGCAATCAGCCCCAGCATTTT. Its protein is CASMTDGHGNQPQHF.

This clonotype was seen at least ten times. The chain uses TRBV6-1 and TRBJ2-7; D uncertain. CDR3 size: 11 residues. CDR1 and CDR2 (germline): MNHNS, SASEGT. V was shortened by 7 bases and J by 3 bases, with 7 bases between the two germline ends. The CDR3 region is CASNLYYEQYF. CDR3 nucleotide sequence: TGTGCCAGCAATCTATACTACGAGCAGTACTTC.

In its sample, this clonotype was seen many times. The rearrangement links TRBV20-1 to TRBJ2-3; 10 nucleotides line up with TRBD2. The V segment lost 7 bases and the J segment 5 bases; nucleotides outside the gene matches: 21. Germline CDR1 is DFQATT and CDR2 is SNEGSKA (reference sequence). There are 18 residues in the CDR3. This CDR3 is CSVPSRGTSDEGQDTQYF. The CDR3 nucleotides are TGCAGTGTACCCTCCAGAGGGACTAGCGATGAGGGGCAAGATACGCAGTATTTT.

This clonotype was seen repeatedly, ten times or more. The CDR3 sequence is CASSVGQETQYF. The CDR3 bases are TGTGCCAGCAGCGTAGGCCAAGAGACCCAGTACTTC. V gene TRBV9 combines with J gene TRBJ2-5, with D uncertain. The CDR3 is made up of 12 amino acids. V was shortened by 0 bases and J by 1 base, with 1 base between the two germline ends. Germline loops: CDR1 SGDLS, CDR2 YYNGEE.

There are many counts of this clonotype. This chain connects TRBV28 to TRBJ2-7; tentatively, D is TRBD1 or TRBD2 (5 bases each). The V gene's germline CDR1 is MDHEN and CDR2 SYDVKM. V was clipped by 3 bases and J by 0 bases, with 12 bases between them. This CDR3 comprises 15 residues. CDR3 coding DNA: TGTGCCAGCAGTTTCCGGGGACCTGTCTCCTACGAGCAGTACTTC. Translated: CASSFRGPVSYEQYF. The full variable domain, rest sourced from reference TRBV28 and TRBJ2-7, is DVKVTQSSRYLVKRTGEKVFLECVQDMDHENMFWYRQDPGLGLRLIYFSYDVKMKEKGDIPEGYSVSREKKERFSLILESASTNQTSMYLCASSFRGPVSYEQYFGPGTRLTVT.

A remark on this clonotype: A much larger clone lies a single base off, so this may be a read error. The chain uses TRBV13 and TRBJ1-1, with D possibly matching TRBD1 (6 bases). The CDR3 is made up of 15 amino acids. Germline CDR1 is PRHDT and CDR2 is FYEKMQ (reference sequence). The CDR3, as DNA: TGTGCCGGCAGCTTAAGTGGACGGGGGGCCCCTGAAGCTTTCTTT. Amino acids: CAGSLSGRGAPEAFF. Together with reference TRBV13 and TRBJ1-1, the CDR3 gives the full variable domain: AAGVIQSPRHLIKEKRETATLKCYPIPRHDTVYWYQQGPGQDPQFLISFYEKMQSDKGSIPDRFSAQQFSDYHSELNMSSLELGDSALYFCAGSLSGRGAPEAFFGQGTRLTVV.

This clonotype was observed at least ten times. J is TRBJ2-7 and V is TRBV29-1, with D uncertain. CDR1 and CDR2 (germline): SQVTM, ANQGSEA. The CDR3 totals 13 residues. The ends were cut back, 3 bases at V and 0 bases at J, with 9 bases in the middle. The CDR3 DNA follows: TGCAGCGTTGACAACGGAAGCTCCTACGAGCAGTACTTC. Residues: CSVDNGSSYEQYF.

This clonotype was found many times. The chain uses TRBV5-1 and TRBJ1-5; D unclear. Germline CDR1 is SGHRS and CDR2 is YFSETQ. This CDR3 has 14 amino acids. V lost 6 bases to trimming and J lost 2 bases, with 12 bases between them. The CDR3 sequence: CASKLTGGNQPQHF. In DNA, the CDR3 is TGCGCCAGCAAGCTTACGGGAGGCAATCAGCCCCAGCATTTT.

In its sample, this clonotype was seen many times. The chain recombines TRBV2 with TRBJ2-3; D gene ambiguous. Trimming took off 4 bases at V and 1 base at J, with 12 bases between the two ends. The CDR3 is made up of 15 amino acids. CDR1 SNHLY and CDR2 FYNNEI come from the germline V gene. The CDR3 loop reads CASSVAFPGTDTQYF. As DNA, the CDR3 is TGTGCCAGCAGTGTCGCCTTCCCGGGCACAGATACGCAGTATTTT.

The chain is built from TRBV20-1 and TRBJ1-4; possibly TRBD1 for D (5 bases). Germline V gene sequence: CDR1 DFQATT, CDR2 SNEGSKA (reference sequence). This CDR3 has 14 residues. The V gene lost 3 bases and the J gene lost 8 bases, with 16 bases spanning the gap. In nucleotides, the CDR3 is TGCAGTGCTAGGGATCGGGGCAGTGCGGAAAAACTGTTTTTT. It specifies CSARDRGSAEKLFF.

The rearrangement uses TRBV4-3 and TRBJ1-2; no clear D gene. Germline CDR1 LGHNA, CDR2 YSLEER. With 0 bases removed from V and 4 bases from J, the gap between germline ends came to 12 bases. This CDR3 comprises 15 residues. In DNA form, the CDR3 reads TGCGCCAGCAGCCAAGATCCGTCAGGACCCTATGGCTACACCTTC. It codes for CASSQDPSGPYGYTF.

This clonotype has a count of ten or more. The CDR3 DNA reads as TGCAGCGTTGAAGTGGGGGGGAGTTACGAGCAGTACTTC. Translating it yields CSVEVGGSYEQYF. The gene calls are TRBV29-1 and TRBJ2-7; 7 bases fit TRBD2. Germline CDR1 and CDR2: SQVTM and ANQGSEA. With 1 base clipped from V and 4 bases from J, the junction kept 4 bases outside the gene matches. This CDR3 contains 13 residues.

The CDR3 coding sequence is TGTGCCAGCAGCGTAGGGACTAGCGCGACTAGCACAGATACGCAGTATTTT. Its translation is CASSVGTSATSTDTQYF. V is TRBV9 and J is TRBJ2-3, with TRBD2 matching over 9 bases. The length of the CDR3 is 17 residues. With V trimmed by 0 bases and J by 0 bases, 5 bases remained unmatched. In germline, CDR1 is SGDLS, CDR2 YYNGEE.

This clonotype was counted at least ten times. The V call is TRBV6-2 or TRBV6-3, the J call TRBJ2-3; D unclear. Germline lookup yields CDR1 MNHEY and CDR2 SVGEGT. V was shortened by 10 bases and J by 5 bases, with 4 bases between the two germline ends. CDR3 length: 9 amino acids. CDR3 nucleotides: TGTGCCAACGTAGATACGCAGTATTTT. It is translated as CANVDTQYF.

About this clonotype itself: This may come from a read error, since a much larger clone is one base off. The J gene is TRBJ2-1, the V gene TRBV28; no clear D. CDR1 is MDHEN and CDR2 is SYDVKM in the germline V gene. The CDR3 loop spans 11 amino acids. The CDR3 spells CASSLSPEQLF. The DNA of the CDR3 is TGTGCCAGCAGTTTAAGCCCTGAGCAGCTCTTC.

As regards this clonotype: One end of the junction is discordant with germline, which a read error may explain. The rearrangement joins TRBV4-1 to TRBJ1-6; D remains unclear. Per the germline V gene, CDR1 is MGHRA and CDR2 is YSYEKL. This CDR3 comprises 14 residues. DNA for the CDR3: TGCGCCAGCGGCCAAATGGTCTCGAATTCACCCCTCCACTTT. It yields the protein CASGQMVSNSPLHF.

This clonotype was seen a few times. The J gene is TRBJ2-5, the V gene TRBV30, with a possible D match to TRBD1 (7 bases). With 4 bases removed from V and 1 base from J, the gap between germline ends came to 16 bases. The CDR3 totals 15 residues. Germline V lookup: CDR1 GTSNPN, CDR2 SVGIG (reference sequence). The CDR3 here is CAWTNYRGGQETQYF. The CDR3 DNA is TGTGCCTGGACTAACTACAGGGGAGGCCAAGAGACCCAGTACTTC. Full variable domain (missing parts from reference TRBV30 and TRBJ2-5): SQTIHQWPATLVQPVGSPLSLECTVEGTSNPNLYWYRQAAGRGLQLLFYSVGIGQISSEVPQNLSASRPQDRQFILSSKKLLLSDSGFYLCAWTNYRGGQETQYFGPGTRLLVL.

The chain links TRBV3-1 to TRBJ2-3; 9 bases match TRBD2. V shed 3 bases and J 7 bases; nucleotides not matched to a gene: 14. CDR1 and CDR2 (germline): LGHDT, YNNKEL (reference sequence). The CDR3 consists of 17 residues. The CDR3 DNA reads TGTGCCAGCAGCCAGGAGCCTAGCGGGGCCTTGTCGTATACGCAGTATTTT. Translated, it gives CASSQEPSGALSYTQYF.

The chain uses TRBV7-6 and TRBJ2-5, with 9 bases that match TRBD2. Germline CDR1 and CDR2: SGHVS and FNYEAQ. J lost 4 bases, V lost 1 base, and 13 bases had no gene match. The CDR3 totals 18 residues. CDR3 DNA sequence: TGTGCCAGCAGCTTAGTGGTAGCGGGAGTTGCGTTAGGAGAGACCCAGTACTTC. It is translated as CASSLVVAGVALGETQYF.

This clonotype was detected a few times. A much more abundant neighbour one base away suggests this may be a read error. J is TRBJ1-1 and V is TRBV4-1; the D gene is possibly TRBD1 (5 bases). Germline CDR1 and CDR2: MGHRA and YSYEKL. The CDR3 runs 14 residues. The ends were cut back, 6 bases at V and 5 bases at J, with 16 bases in the middle. The CDR3 nucleotides are TGCGCCAGCAGTCCGGGGCAGAGGTTTACTGAAGCTTTCTTT. It codes for CASSPGQRFTEAFF.